This is a list of T cell receptor beta chains from one sample in a study of long-term antiretroviral therapy in people with HIV. Clones were sequenced by immunoSEQ multiplex PCR, and TCRdb holds only the in-frame ones, with some missing. Among tens of thousands of clones listed, over 90% were seen once. The sequences come from unsorted PBMCs, collected roughly 6.3 years after starting antiretroviral therapy. The receptor source for this set is a man younger than 40 with HIV. Both conserved end residues are part of each CDR3. D genes are given only for firm matches. Not all rows give a size; the values are once, few, many and, for expanded clones, a class.

clone size	V gene	D gene	J gene	CDR3 DNA	CDR3 protein
.	TRBV7-9	TRBD2	TRBJ2-3	TGTGCCAGCACCAGGGGGGGGACTAGCTGGGCACCAGATACGCAGTATTTT	CASTRGGTSWAPDTQYF
.	TRBV4-3	TRBD2	TRBJ2-3	TGCGCCAGCAGCCAACCCGGACTAGCGGGAGGAGATACGCAGTATTTT	CASSQPGLAGGDTQYF
once	TRBV11-2	.	TRBJ2-1	TGTGCCAGCAGCCGGCGGGGGAGGGGGAATGAGCAGTTCTTC	CASSRRGRGNEQFF
.	TRBV5-4	TRBD2	TRBJ2-5	TGTGCCAGCAGCGGGGCGGGGGAAGGGACCTTAGAGACCCAGTACTTC	CASSGAGEGTLETQYF
once	TRBV27	.	TRBJ1-1	TGTGCTACCAGGTCCAGAGAGAACACTGAAGCTTTCTTT	CATRSRENTEAFF
.	TRBV2	TRBD1	TRBJ2-2	TGTGCCAGCAGCGGAGTGGGACAGGGGAGAGTGTACGACACCGGGGAGCTGTTTTTT	CASSGVGQGRVYDTGELFF
.	TRBV4-3	TRBD1	TRBJ2-3	TGCGCCAGCCAGGGGGACAGGACCCCCACAGATACGCAGTATTTT	CASQGDRTPTDTQYF
.	TRBV7-3	TRBD2	TRBJ2-1	TGTGCCAGCAGCCCCAACCCGGGACTAGCGGGAGATTGGAGTCCCTACAATGAGCAGTTCTTC	CASSPNPGLAGDWSPYNEQFF
.	TRBV7-9	.	TRBJ2-3	TGTGCCAGCAGCTTCGCAGATACGCAGTATTTT	CASSFADTQYF
once	TRBV2	TRBD1	TRBJ1-4	TGTGCCAGCAGTGGCACCGGGACAGGGACGACTAATGAAAAACTGTTTTTT	CASSGTGTGTTNEKLFF
.	TRBV2	.	TRBJ2-3	TGTGCCAGCAGTGACCGGGGGCGTAGCACAGATACGCAGTATTTT	CASSDRGRSTDTQYF
.	TRBV18	.	TRBJ2-7	TGTGCCAGCTCACCGGGGGATACCTACGAGCAGTACTTC	CASSPGDTYEQYF
.	TRBV6-6	.	TRBJ2-1	TGTGCCAGCAGTTACAGGGAGGCCTACAATGAGCAGTTCTTC	CASSYREAYNEQFF
.	TRBV27	TRBD2	TRBJ2-7	TGTGCCACAAGGGGACTACCACGAGACTCGAGGCAGTACTTC	CATRGLPRDSRQYF
once	TRBV5-1	TRBD1	TRBJ1-1	TGCGCCAGCAGCTTGCAAACCGGGACAGCCGCTGAAGCTTTCTTT	CASSLQTGTAAEAFF
.	TRBV27	.	TRBJ2-7	TGTGCCAGGGAGAGTTTTGTCAACTACGAGCAGTACTTC	CARESFVNYEQYF
.	TRBV28	.	TRBJ2-7	TGTGCCAGCAGTCCCGGGGGCAGGGGGTACGAGCAGTACTTC	CASSPGGRGYEQYF
.	TRBV27	.	TRBJ1-5	TGTGCCAGCAGTTTTCCCCCCAGTCGGATGGACGACAATCAGCCCCAGCATTTT	CASSFPPSRMDDNQPQHF
.	TRBV29-1	.	TRBJ2-1	TGCAGCGTTGAAGGACGGGAGAGGGGGCGACGGGAGCAGTTCTTC	CSVEGRERGRREQFF
.	TRBV10-3	.	TRBJ1-2	TGTGCCATCAGTGAGTCGGGGGGGGCTTTTAACTATGGCTACACCTTC	CAISESGGAFNYGYTF
.	TRBV19	.	TRBJ2-7	TGTGCCAGTACCCAGACGGGGAGCTCCTACGAGCAGTACTTC	CASTQTGSSYEQYF
.	TRBV18	.	TRBJ1-5	TGTGCCAGCTCTCTTCAGGCCAGTTTTAGCAATCAGCCCCAGCATTTT	CASSLQASFSNQPQHF
.	TRBV7-6	.	TRBJ1-4	TGTGCCAGCAGCCGAGGGCGGACTAATGAAAAACTGTTTTTT	CASSRGRTNEKLFF
once	TRBV6-1	TRBD1	TRBJ2-1	TGTGCCAGCAGTGAAACCCTCCCGGACAGGGGATTACCTTCCTACAATGAGCAGTTCTTC	CASSETLPDRGLPSYNEQFF
.	TRBV16	TRBD2	TRBJ2-7	TGTGCCAGCAGCCATTCTAGCGGGAGGTACGAGCAGTACTTC	CASSHSSGRYEQYF
.	TRBV7-3	.	TRBJ2-5	TGTGCCAGCAGCCTGAACTCCGGCGGGACCCAGTACTTC	CASSLNSGGTQYF
.	TRBV2	.	TRBJ1-2	TGTGCCAGCAGTGAAGGAGGAGGCAGGCCTTATGGCTACACCTTC	CASSEGGGRPYGYTF